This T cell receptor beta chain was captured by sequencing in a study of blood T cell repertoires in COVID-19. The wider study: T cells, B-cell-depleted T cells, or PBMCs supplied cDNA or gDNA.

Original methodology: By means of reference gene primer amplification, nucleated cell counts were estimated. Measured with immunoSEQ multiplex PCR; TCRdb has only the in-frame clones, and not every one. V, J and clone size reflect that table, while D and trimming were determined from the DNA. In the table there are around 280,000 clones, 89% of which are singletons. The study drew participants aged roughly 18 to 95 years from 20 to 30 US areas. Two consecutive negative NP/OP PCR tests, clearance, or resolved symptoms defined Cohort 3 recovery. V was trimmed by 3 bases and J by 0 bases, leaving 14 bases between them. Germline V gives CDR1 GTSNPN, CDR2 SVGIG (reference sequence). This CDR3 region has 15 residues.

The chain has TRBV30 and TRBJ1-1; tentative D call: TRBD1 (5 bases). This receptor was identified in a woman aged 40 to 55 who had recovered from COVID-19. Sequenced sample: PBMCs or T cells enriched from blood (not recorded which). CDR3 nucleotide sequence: TGTGCCTGGAGCGGACGGGGCGGGATGAACACTGAAGCTTTCTTT. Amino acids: CAWSGRGGMNTEAFF.